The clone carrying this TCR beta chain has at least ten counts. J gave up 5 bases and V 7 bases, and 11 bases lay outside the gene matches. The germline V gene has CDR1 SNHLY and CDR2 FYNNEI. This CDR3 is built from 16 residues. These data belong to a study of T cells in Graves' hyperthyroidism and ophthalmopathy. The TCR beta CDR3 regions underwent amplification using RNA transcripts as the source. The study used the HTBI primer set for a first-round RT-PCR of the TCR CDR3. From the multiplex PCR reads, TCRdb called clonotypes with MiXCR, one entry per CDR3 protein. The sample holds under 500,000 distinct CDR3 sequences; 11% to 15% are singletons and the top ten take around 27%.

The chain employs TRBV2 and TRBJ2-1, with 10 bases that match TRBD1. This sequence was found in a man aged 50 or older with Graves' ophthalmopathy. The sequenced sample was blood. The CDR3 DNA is TGTGCCAGCAACATGGACAGGGGGTATGGTAACAATGAGCAGTTCTTC. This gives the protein CASNMDRGYGNNEQFF.